The 13 T cell receptor beta chains below were found in one sample sequenced in a study of Graves' ophthalmopathy and Graves' hyperthyroidism. For repertoire sequencing, the TCR beta CDR3 regions were amplified from RNA transcripts. Second-round multiplex PCR came after first-round RT-PCR with HTBI primers. TCRdb re-called the multiplex PCR reads with MiXCR, one entry per CDR3 protein. The sample records approximately 410,000 distinct CDR3 sequences, 15% being singletons. Sample: peripheral blood. These receptors were taken from a young woman with stable Graves' hyperthyroidism.

This clonotype showed up many times. CDR3 region: CASSQDRGGGELFF. DNA of the CDR3: TGTGCCAGCAGCCAAGATCGGGGTGGGGGGGAGCTGTTTTTT. V and J are TRBV4-2 and TRBJ2-2, with a tentative D call TRBD2 (5 bases). Trimming pared 0 bases from V and 8 bases from J, leaving 10 bases between. Looked up from germline, CDR1 is LGHNA and CDR2 is YNFKEQ. This CDR3 region has 14 residues.

This clonotype has a count of ten or more. The chain combines TRBV19 with TRBJ2-4, with D perhaps matching TRBD1 (5 bases). The V and J ends lost 0 bases and 3 bases respectively, with 9 bases between them. In germline, CDR1 is LNHDA, CDR2 SQIVND (reference sequence). The CDR3 covers 15 residues. The CDR3 sequence: CASSIDRVVKNIQYF. Here the CDR3 DNA reads TGTGCCAGTAGTATAGACAGGGTGGTCAAAAACATTCAGTACTTC.

The sample holds many counts of this clonotype. V is TRBV19 and J is TRBJ1-1; TRBD1 matches at 8 bases. Trimming at V came to 6 bases and at J to 5 bases, leaving 8 bases not matched to a gene. The CDR3 is 14 residues long. Germline CDR1 reads LNHDA; CDR2 reads SQIVND (reference sequence). The CDR3 region has the DNA TGTGCCAGTAGACAGGGGGAAGCGCCGACTGAAGCTTTCTTT. It is translated as CASRQGEAPTEAFF.

This clonotype has just a few counts. The chain recombines TRBV11-1 with TRBJ1-1; 7 bases agree with TRBD1. V was clipped by 4 bases and J by 2 bases; unmatched bases: 13. This CDR3 has 17 residues. The germline V gene has CDR1 SGHAT and CDR2 FQDESV (reference sequence). CDR3 in amino acids: CASSSLTRQGINTEAFF. Here the CDR3 DNA reads TGTGCCAGCAGCTCCCTAACCCGACAGGGTATAAACACTGAAGCTTTCTTT. Based on the CDR3 plus reference TRBV11-1 and TRBJ1-1, the full variable domain is EAEVAQSPRYKITEKSQAVAFWCDPISGHATLYWYRQILGQGPELLVQFQDESVVDDSQLPKDRFSAERLKGVDSTLKIQPAELGDSAMYLCASSSLTRQGINTEAFFGQGTRLTVV.

This clonotype was seen at least ten times. The chain links TRBV12-3 or TRBV12-4 to TRBJ2-3; unclear D gene. V was clipped by 3 bases and J by 1 base, with 11 bases between them. CDR3 length equals 15 residues. The CDR3: CASSFGSTRTDTQYF. The CDR3 DNA follows: TGTGCCAGCAGTTTCGGCAGCACTCGCACAGATACGCAGTATTTT.

This clonotype was recorded at least ten times. The gene calls are TRBV7-2 and TRBJ1-6; D gene ambiguous. V was pared by 3 bases and J by 3 bases, with 6 bases between. The CDR3 contains 14 residues. CDR1 is SGHTA, CDR2 FQGNSA, per germline. CDR3 residues: CASSFSVYNSPLHF. The CDR3 DNA is TGTGCCAGCAGCTTTTCAGTCTATAATTCACCCCTCCACTTT. The full variable domain, with the rest looked up from reference TRBV7-2 and TRBJ1-6, is GAGVSQSPSNKVTEKGKDVELRCDPISGHTALYWYRQSLGQGLEFLIYFQGNSAPDKSGLPSDRFSAERTGGSVSTLTIQRTQQEDSAVYLCASSFSVYNSPLHFGNGTRLTVT.

This clonotype has at least ten counts. The genes are TRBV5-5 and TRBJ1-2, with a possible D match to TRBD1 (6 bases). The CDR3 extends over 14 amino acids. Germline CDR1 reads SGHKS; CDR2 reads YYEKEE (reference sequence). The V end was cut by 1 base, the J end by 3 bases, with 10 bases between. The CDR3 region is CASSLSAGDYGYTF. The CDR3 DNA reads TGTGCCAGCAGCTTGTCAGCAGGGGACTATGGCTACACCTTC.

The CDR3 here is CASSYGGRGHHGQYF. The CDR3 nucleotides are TGTGCCAGCAGTTACGGGGGGAGGGGACACCACGGGCAGTACTTC. The chain has TRBV6-5 and TRBJ2-7; perhaps TRBD2 as D (7 bases). There are 15 residues in the CDR3. Trimming cost V 2 bases and J 9 bases, with 20 bases left between them. Germline lookup yields CDR1 MNHEY and CDR2 SVGAGI.

This clonotype was found many times. This chain links TRBV10-3 with TRBJ1-2; 9 bases fit TRBD1. V lost 0 bases to trimming and J lost 6 bases; unmatched junction nucleotides: 5. From germline, CDR1 is ENHRY and CDR2 SYGVKD. The CDR3 extends over 15 amino acids. The CDR3 region is CAISESEGQGNGYTF. The CDR3 coding sequence is TGTGCCATCAGTGAGTCCGAGGGACAGGGAAATGGCTACACCTTC.

This chain joins TRBV6-5 and TRBJ1-6; TRBD1 matches 8 bases. The V gene end was trimmed by 1 base and the J gene end by 7 bases; junction bases not matched to a gene: 3. Germline loops: CDR1 MNHEY, CDR2 SVGAGI. The CDR3 runs to 15 residues. CDR3 loop: CASSYFGTGNSPLHF. CDR3 DNA: TGTGCCAGCAGTTACTTCGGGACAGGCAATTCACCCCTCCACTTT.

This clonotype has at least ten counts. V gene TRBV5-1 combines with J gene TRBJ2-5; TRBD2 aligns across 9 bases. CDR1 and CDR2 (germline): SGHRS, YFSETQ. The CDR3 extends over 16 amino acids. Trimming took 4 bases from V and 1 from J; bases not matched to a gene: 8. The CDR3: CASSHLTSGFQETQYF. DNA of the CDR3: TGCGCCAGCAGCCACCTCACTAGCGGGTTCCAAGAGACCCAGTACTTC.

This clonotype was observed many times. The rearrangement uses TRBV10-3 and TRBJ2-2; D unresolved. Germline values: CDR1 ENHRY, CDR2 SYGVKD. Between the trimmed V and J ends, which lost 7 bases and 1 base, there was a span of 7 bases. There are 13 residues in the CDR3. CDR3 region: CAITDQNTGELFF. CDR3 sequence (DNA): TGTGCCATCACGGACCAGAACACCGGGGAGCTGTTTTTT.

In this sample, this clonotype turned up many times. The rearrangement uses TRBV29-1 and TRBJ1-6, with TRBD1 as a possible D gene (5 bases). The germline gives CDR1 SQVTM, CDR2 ANQGSEA. The CDR3 runs 13 residues. V lost 6 bases to trimming and J lost 10 bases, with 16 bases between them. CDR3 residues: CSVAEGSLSPLHF. The CDR3 DNA follows: TGCAGCGTCGCCGAGGGGTCCCTATCACCCCTCCACTTT. Together with reference TRBV29-1 and TRBJ1-6, the CDR3 gives the full variable domain: SAVISQKPSRDICQRGTSLTIQCQVDSQVTMMFWYRQQPGQSLTLIATANQGSEATYESGFVIDKFPISRPNLTFSTLTVSNMSPEDSSIYLCSVAEGSLSPLHFGNGTRLTVT.